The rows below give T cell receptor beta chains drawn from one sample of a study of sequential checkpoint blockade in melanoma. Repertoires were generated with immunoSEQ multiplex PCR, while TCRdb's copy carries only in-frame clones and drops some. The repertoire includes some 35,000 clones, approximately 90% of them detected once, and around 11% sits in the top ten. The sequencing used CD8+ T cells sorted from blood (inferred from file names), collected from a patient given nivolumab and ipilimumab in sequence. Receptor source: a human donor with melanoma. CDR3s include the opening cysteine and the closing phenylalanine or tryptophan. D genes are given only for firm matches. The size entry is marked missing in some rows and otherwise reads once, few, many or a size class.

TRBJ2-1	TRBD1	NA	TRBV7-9	TGTGCCAGCAAAACCGGCCGGGACAGCTCCTACAATGAGCAGTTCTTC	CASKTGRDSSYNEQFF
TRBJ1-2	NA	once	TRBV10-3	TGTGCCATCGAGGTTGGCTATGGCTACACCTTC	CAIEVGYGYTF
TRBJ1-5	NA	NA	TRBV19	TGTGCCAGTAGTATTTTAGCGACGGTCCCTAGCAATCAGCCCCAGCATTTT	CASSILATVPSNQPQHF
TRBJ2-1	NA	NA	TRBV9	TGTGCCAGCAGCGTAAGAACTAGCCGCTCCTACAATGAGCAGTTCTTC	CASSVRTSRSYNEQFF
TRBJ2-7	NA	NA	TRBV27	TGTGCCAGCAGTTTCGGGGGTGGGGAGCAGTACTTC	CASSFGGGEQYF
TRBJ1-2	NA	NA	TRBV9	TGTGCCAGCAGCGTAGGGGGCGGCACCCTCAGCTACACCTTC	CASSVGGGTLSYTF
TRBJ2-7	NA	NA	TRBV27	TGTGCCAGCAGCTGGGGGGCAGGGGGAGCCTACGAGCAGTACTTC	CASSWGAGGAYEQYF
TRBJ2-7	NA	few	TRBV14	TGTGCCAGCAGCCAAGAACAGTACTACGAGCAGTACTTC	CASSQEQYYEQYF
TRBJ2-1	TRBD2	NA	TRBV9	TGTGCCAGCAGCGATGGACTAGCACTCTACAATGAGCAGTTCTTC	CASSDGLALYNEQFF
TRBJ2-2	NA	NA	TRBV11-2	TGTGCCAGCAGCTTCCCCACCAGTTCCCCCAACACCGGGGAGCTGTTTTTT	CASSFPTSSPNTGELFF
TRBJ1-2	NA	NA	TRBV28	TGTGCCAGCAGCCAGGGATGGGATGGCTACACCTTC	CASSQGWDGYTF
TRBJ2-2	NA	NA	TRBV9	TGTGCCAGCAGCCCTCTGGAGTTGGCCGGGGAGCTGTTTTTT	CASSPLELAGELFF
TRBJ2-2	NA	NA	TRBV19	TGTGCCAGTAGTATAGGTCGGGAGCCCGGGGAGCTGTTTTTT	CASSIGREPGELFF
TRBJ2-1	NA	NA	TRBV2	TGTGCCAGCAGTGAACACCCTCAGGGTCCCAATGAGCAGTTCTTC	CASSEHPQGPNEQFF
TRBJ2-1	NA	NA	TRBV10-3	TGTGCCATCAGTGAGCGGACAGTGGGAAATGAGCAGTTCTTC	CAISERTVGNEQFF
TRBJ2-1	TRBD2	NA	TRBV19	TGTGCCACCAAGACTAGCGGGAGTTATGAGCAGTTCTTC	CATKTSGSYEQFF
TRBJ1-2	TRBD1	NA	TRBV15	TGTGCCACCAGCGAGAACAGGGGCCTCAACTATGGCTACACCTTC	CATSENRGLNYGYTF
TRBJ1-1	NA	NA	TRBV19	TGTGCCAGTAGCTCCGGGTCGGTAGTTGAAGCTTTCTTT	CASSSGSVVEAFF
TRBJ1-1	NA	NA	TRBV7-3	TGTGCCAGCAGCTTAAGTACCGGGGGGTGGCCTGAAGCTTTCTTT	CASSLSTGGWPEAFF
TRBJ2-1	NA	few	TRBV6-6	TGTGCCAGCAGTTATCTCCGGACAGGAGGGTCTGAGCAGTTCTTC	CASSYLRTGGSEQFF
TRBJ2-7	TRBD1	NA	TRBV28	TGTGCCAGCAGGCTGGGGACAGGGGGCGTAATGTCCTACGAGCAGTACTTC	CASRLGTGGVMSYEQYF
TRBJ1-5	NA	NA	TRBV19	TGTGCCAGTAGTATTGGTTGGGCACAGGGGCCCCAGCATTTT	CASSIGWAQGPQHF